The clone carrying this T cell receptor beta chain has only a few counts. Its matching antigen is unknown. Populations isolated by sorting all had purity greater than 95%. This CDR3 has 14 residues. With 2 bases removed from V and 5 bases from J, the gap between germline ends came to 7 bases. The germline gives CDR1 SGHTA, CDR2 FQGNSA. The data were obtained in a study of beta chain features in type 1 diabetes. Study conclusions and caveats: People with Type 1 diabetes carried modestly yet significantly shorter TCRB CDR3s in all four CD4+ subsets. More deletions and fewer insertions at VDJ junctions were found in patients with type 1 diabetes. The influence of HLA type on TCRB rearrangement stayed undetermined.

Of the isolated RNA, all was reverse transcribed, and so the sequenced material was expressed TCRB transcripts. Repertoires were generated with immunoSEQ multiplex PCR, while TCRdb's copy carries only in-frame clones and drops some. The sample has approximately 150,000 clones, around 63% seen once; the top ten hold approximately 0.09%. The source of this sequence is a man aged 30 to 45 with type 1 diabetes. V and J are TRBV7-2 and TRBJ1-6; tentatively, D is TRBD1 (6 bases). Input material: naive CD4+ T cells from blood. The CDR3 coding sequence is TGTGCCAGCAGCTTAAGGGGGGATAATTCACCCCTCCACTTT. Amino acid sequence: CASSLRGDNSPLHF.